Listed below are T cell receptor beta chains from one sample, sequenced in a study of beta chain features in type 1 diabetes. TCRdb keeps only in-frame clones here, not all; method: immunoSEQ multiplex PCR. This sample has a few hundred thousand clones, with over 8.5% found just once. The sequencing sample was made of central memory CD4+ T cells from blood. These receptors came from a man aged 30 to 39 with type 1 diabetes. The CDR3 runs from the conserved cysteine through the conserved F or W.

j_gene,v_gene,CDR3aa
TRBJ2-3,TRBV28,CASSLRLDTQYF
TRBJ2-4,TRBV6-5,CASNNLRGGKNIQYF
TRBJ2-1,TRBV7-9,CASSFPGLDEQFF
TRBJ2-3,TRBV28,CASRWGTSGDTQYF
TRBJ2-1,TRBV10-1,CASSEASAGADNEQFF
TRBJ2-3,TRBV30,CAWSPSTDTQYF
TRBJ1-6,TRBV21-1,CARRASPLHF
TRBJ2-3,TRBV11-2,CASSLSMVTDTQYF
TRBJ2-2,TRBV29-1,CSVGAALSGGHGELFF
TRBJ2-1,TRBV15,CATSRDRPRDPSRYEQFF
TRBJ2-2,TRBV28,CASTNVGQGLTGELFF
TRBJ2-2,TRBV18,CASSPPGTGALLNTGELFF
TRBJ2-4,TRBV4-2,CASSPRDRAPAKNIQYF
TRBJ2-1,TRBV19,CASSIGARPDEQFF
TRBJ2-6,TRBV19,CASSIMSGANVLTF
TRBJ2-1,TRBV19,CASSISGKYNEQFF
TRBJ2-1,TRBV7-3,CASSLYRGNEQFF
TRBJ1-1,TRBV29-1,CSVEGLHTKDTEAFF
TRBJ2-7,TRBV4-2,CASSQEATMVSYEQYF
TRBJ2-1,TRBV2,CASSGANEQFF
TRBJ2-1,TRBV11-2,CASSLEGTGGSDEQFF
TRBJ1-2,TRBV6-5,CASRPTFKDGYTF
TRBJ2-7,TRBV7-8,CASSPTLLREQYF
TRBJ1-1,TRBV2,CASSPPQGIIEAFF
TRBJ1-5,TRBV15,CATSSEGEGQPQHF
TRBJ2-2,TRBV15,CATSRTLAGGPDNGELFF
TRBJ2-1,TRBV7-7,CASSPAGREGHEQFF
TRBJ2-5,TRBV7-2,CASSSGLGETQYF
TRBJ1-5,TRBV27,CASSPPGGGQPQHF
TRBJ2-1,TRBV10-3,CAIRKGDEQFF
TRBJ2-5,TRBV7-9,CACFLETQYF
TRBJ2-3,TRBV6-6,CASRRGQGATDTQYF
TRBJ2-7,TRBV19,CASSAGTPGVRYF
TRBJ1-4,TRBV4-1,CASSQVGAGGAEKLFF
TRBJ2-7,TRBV5-6,CASSARTGGYEQYF
TRBJ2-5,TRBV7-9,CASSLATGPLYF
TRBJ2-1,TRBV7-3,CASSSTRNNEQFF
TRBJ2-3,TRBV5-4,CASSLRLAGAGDTQYF
TRBJ2-7,TRBV27,CASSFYSTGVSYEQYF
TRBJ2-5,TRBV9,CASSVDIQETQYF
TRBJ2-3,TRBV11-2,CASSLGRTDTQYF
TRBJ2-5,TRBV19,CASTGEGTQYF
TRBJ2-1,TRBV2,CASMVSGSYNEQFF
TRBJ1-1,TRBV5-6,CASSLGTGLNTEAFF
TRBJ2-3,TRBV5-4,CASSLRQGWGTDTQYF
TRBJ2-7,TRBV18,CASSPPSGTYEQYF
TRBJ2-3,TRBV6-6,CASSQAGVGADTQYF
TRBJ2-2,TRBV5-6,CASSPRQGASTGELFF
TRBJ1-5,TRBV5-1,CASSQAPDQPQHF
TRBJ2-1,TRBV5-1,CASSLSGSPTSNEQFF
TRBJ2-4,TRBV6-5,CASSYSGGTQGIQYF
TRBJ1-1,TRBV11-3,CASSPGRTNTEAFF
TRBJ2-7,TRBV7-2,CASSLEAALPEQYF